This T cell receptor (beta chain) emerged from a study of cytomegalovirus exposure and HLA in healthy donors. Regarding this clone: Its antigen is unidentified.

This CDR3 has 18 residues. In germline, CDR1 is WNHNN, CDR2 SYGVQD (reference sequence). Trimming cost V 0 bases and J 3 bases; bases outside gene matches: 5. Findings and limits, study-wide: Within an earlier analysis, most TCR beta V segments proved productive either about 87% or about 30% of the time. Cytomegalovirus-associated status was assigned to fewer than 200 TCR beta chains. More clonal expansion characterized HLA-associated TCR beta chains than equally common others in a later analysis.

PCR used 60 Vbeta primers and 13 Jbeta primers. Profiling relied on immunoSEQ multiplex PCR, and the TCRdb table lists in-frame clones only, not all of them. The profile covers approximately 110,000 clones, with around 77% appearing a single time and 10% to 15% taken by the ten largest. This TCR came from a woman aged 40 to 50 in good health and CMV-seropositive. Source material: PBMCs. The gene calls are TRBV10-1 and TRBJ2-3, with 14 bases matching TRBD2. The CDR3 bases are TGCGCCAGCAGTGAGTCTTGGGGACTAGCGGGAGTTACAGATACGCAGTATTTT. Translated, it gives CASSESWGLAGVTDTQYF.